The 17 T cell receptor beta chains below all came from one sample that was sequenced in a study of blood T cell repertoires in COVID-19. TCRdb's table, derived via immunoSEQ multiplex PCR, lists solely in-frame clones and lacks some. The table includes 200,000 to 300,000 clones, approximately 88% detected once. The specimen was peripheral blood. These receptors originate from a man in his forties or fifties with acute or convalescent COVID-19.

The chain recombines TRBV6-1 with TRBJ2-7; 10 positions agree with TRBD2. This CDR3 has 14 residues. The V and J ends lost 2 bases and 5 bases, in that order; junction bases with no gene match: 3. In germline, CDR1 is MNHNS, CDR2 SASEGT. CDR3 amino acids: CASSELAGVDEQYF. The CDR3 DNA reads TGTGCCAGCAGTGAACTAGCGGGAGTCGACGAGCAGTACTTC.

The rearrangement links TRBV19 to TRBJ1-1; D is unresolved. Germline loops: CDR1 LNHDA, CDR2 SQIVND (reference sequence). Trimming removed 3 bases at V and 4 bases at J, with 9 bases between. The CDR3 has 13 amino acids. As DNA, the CDR3 is TGTGCCAGTAGTATCAGAGGTTTCACTGAAGCTTTCTTT. This gives the protein CASSIRGFTEAFF.

J is TRBJ1-4 and V is TRBV5-1; D gene uncertain. V lost 1 base, J lost 5 bases, and 6 bases lay in between. This CDR3 spans 13 amino acids. The germline V gene encodes CDR1 SGHRS and CDR2 YFSETQ. The CDR3 nucleotides read TGCGCCAGCAGCTTGATCCAGAATGAAAAACTGTTTTTT. Translated, it gives CASSLIQNEKLFF.

CDR3 in DNA: TGTGCCAGCAGCGTAGACGGGATCACTGAAGCTTTCTTT. It specifies CASSVDGITEAFF. The rearrangement joins TRBV9 to TRBJ1-1; D call uncertain. This CDR3 comprises 13 residues. The germline CDR1 and CDR2 sequences are SGDLS and YYNGEE. Trimming left V 0 bases short and J 4 bases short, with 7 bases between. Full variable domain (remainder filled in from reference TRBV9 and TRBJ1-1): DSGVTQTPKHLITATGQRVTLRCSPRSGDLSVYWYQQSLDQGLQFLIQYYNGEERAKGNILERFSAQQFPDLHSELNLSSLELGDSALYFCASSVDGITEAFFGQGTRLTVV.

The chain links TRBV28 to TRBJ1-4; no reliable D call. CDR1 MDHEN and CDR2 SYDVKM come from the germline V gene. CDR3 length: 16 amino acids. The germline V and J ends were trimmed by 6 bases and 0 bases, with 14 bases remaining between them. DNA of the CDR3: TGTGCCAGCAGCGAGCTCCGGGGTGCAACTAATGAAAAACTGTTTTTT. Its protein product is CASSELRGATNEKLFF.

The chain uses TRBV20-1 and TRBJ2-7; 8 nucleotides line up with TRBD2. Germline CDR1 DFQATT, CDR2 SNEGSKA (reference sequence). The CDR3 length is 11 residues. With 3 bases clipped from V and 6 bases from J, the junction kept 1 base outside the gene matches. The CDR3 DNA sequence: TGCAGTGCTAGTGGGACTAGCGAGCAGTACTTC. Translation gives CSASGTSEQYF.

The rearrangement links TRBV5-1 to TRBJ1-5; D gene ambiguous. From germline, CDR1 is SGHRS and CDR2 YFSETQ. Trimming took 4 bases from V and 0 from J, leaving 11 bases between them. This CDR3 has 15 amino acids. For the CDR3, the DNA is TGCGCCAGCAGCCCGGGCACTAGTAGCAATCAGCCCCAGCATTTT. Translation gives CASSPGTSSNQPQHF.

This clone was recorded once. V and J are TRBV7-8 and TRBJ1-2; D unresolved. The CDR3 spans 13 residues. Germline lookup yields CDR1 SGHVS and CDR2 FQNEAQ. Trimming stripped 5 bases from V and 4 bases from J, with 11 bases between. The CDR3 here is CASSRGVIYGYTF. The CDR3, as DNA: TGTGCCAGCAGCCGCGGAGTCATCTATGGCTACACCTTC.

The V gene is TRBV15, the J gene TRBJ1-2; D unresolved. CDR1 is LNHNV and CDR2 is YYDKDF in the germline V gene (reference sequence). Trimming removed 1 base from V and 4 bases from J, with 13 bases in between. There are 15 residues in the CDR3. The CDR3 sequence: CATSRGRENSYGYTF. The CDR3 bases are TGTGCCACCAGCAGAGGCCGGGAGAACAGCTATGGCTACACCTTC.

This sequence joins TRBV6-1 and TRBJ1-2; no definite D call. CDR3 length: 14 amino acids. V gave up 2 bases and J gave up 5 bases, with 12 bases separating them. Germline CDR1 and CDR2: MNHNS and SASEGT. The CDR3 sequence: CASSERLGRYGYTF. The CDR3 coding sequence is TGTGCCAGCAGTGAACGGCTGGGCCGTTATGGCTACACCTTC.

This clone was counted between two and nine times. The chain joins TRBV27 to TRBJ2-1, with 8 bases lining up with TRBD2. Germline V lookup: CDR1 MNHEY, CDR2 SMNVEV (reference sequence). J lost 2 bases, V lost 5 bases, and 11 bases had no gene match. This CDR3 has 17 residues. CDR3 coding DNA: TGTGCCAGCAGTCCCAACTGGCGGGAGGCAACCTACAATGAGCAGTTCTTC. Encoded protein: CASSPNWREATYNEQFF.

The V call is TRBV3-1 (or the pseudogene TRBV3-2), the J call TRBJ1-1, with D hard to call. V dropped 1 base and J dropped 0 bases, with 6 bases sitting between them. Germline V gives CDR1 LGHDT, CDR2 YNNKEL (reference sequence). The CDR3 runs to 14 residues. The CDR3 nucleotides read TGTGCCAGCAGCCAAGGAGGTATGAACACTGAAGCTTTCTTT. The encoded protein is CASSQGGMNTEAFF.

V is TRBV5-5 and J is TRBJ1-1; 7 nucleotides align to TRBD1. This CDR3 spans 14 amino acids. In germline, CDR1 is SGHKS, CDR2 YYEKEE (reference sequence). Trimming took 3 bases from V and 4 from J; bases not matched to a gene: 6. CDR3 in DNA: TGTGCCAGCAGCTGGGGGACAGCGAGCACTGAAGCTTTCTTT. Translating it yields CASSWGTASTEAFF. Together with reference TRBV5-5 and TRBJ1-1, the CDR3 gives the full variable domain: DAGVTQSPTHLIKTRGQQVTLRCSPISGHKSVSWYQQVLGQGPQFIFQYYEKEERGRGNFPDRFSARQFPNYSSELNVNALLLGDSALYLCASSWGTASTEAFFGQGTRLTVV.

The chain's CDR3 is CASSHLGTSGRPYEQYF. The DNA for the CDR3 is TGTGCCAGCAGCCATCTAGGGACTAGCGGGAGGCCCTACGAGCAGTACTTC. The rearrangement joins TRBV3-1 (or the pseudogene TRBV3-2) to TRBJ2-7; 15 positions match TRBD2. V gave up 3 bases and J gave up 2 bases; unmatched junction bases: 5. CDR1 LGHDT and CDR2 YNNKEL come from the germline V gene (reference sequence). The CDR3 totals 17 residues.

J is TRBJ2-3 and V is TRBV5-1; 14 nucleotides agree with TRBD2. The CDR3 consists of 17 residues. Losses at the gene ends were 4 bases for V and 2 bases for J; bases not matched to a gene: 6. CDR1 and CDR2 (germline): SGHRS, YFSETQ. The CDR3 protein is CASSPGTSGSITDTQYF. In nucleotides, the CDR3 is TGCGCCAGCAGCCCAGGGACTAGCGGGAGTATCACAGATACGCAGTATTTT.

The V gene is TRBV2, the J gene TRBJ2-2; 9 bases line up with TRBD1. V gave up 6 bases and J gave up 4 bases; unmatched junction bases: 9. CDR3 size: 16 residues. Per the germline V gene, CDR1 is SNHLY and CDR2 is FYNNEI. CDR3 DNA: TGTGCCAGCAGGGCAGGGACAGGGCCACGCACCGGGGAGCTGTTTTTT. This encodes CASRAGTGPRTGELFF.

The chain links TRBV10-3 to TRBJ1-2, with 12 bases lining up with TRBD1. Per germline, CDR1 ENHRY and CDR2 SYGVKD. This CDR3 region has 15 residues. V lost 4 bases and J lost 7; bases outside the gene matches: 7. DNA of the CDR3: TGTGCCATCAGTGGCCCGGGACAGGGGGCTTCTGGCTACACCTTC. Translated: CAISGPGQGASGYTF.